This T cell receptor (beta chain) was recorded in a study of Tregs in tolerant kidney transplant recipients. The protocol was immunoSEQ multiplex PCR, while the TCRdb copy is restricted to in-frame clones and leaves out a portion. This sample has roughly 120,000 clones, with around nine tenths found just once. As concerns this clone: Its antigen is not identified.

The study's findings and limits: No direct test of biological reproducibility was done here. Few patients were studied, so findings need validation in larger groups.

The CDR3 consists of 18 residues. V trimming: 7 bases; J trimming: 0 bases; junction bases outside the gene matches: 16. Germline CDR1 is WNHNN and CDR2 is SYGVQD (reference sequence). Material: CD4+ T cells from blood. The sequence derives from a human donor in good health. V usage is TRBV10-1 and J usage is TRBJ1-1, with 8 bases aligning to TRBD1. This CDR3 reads CASKAPPGGRLMNTEAFF. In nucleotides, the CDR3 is TGCGCCAGCAAGGCCCCACCAGGGGGCCGCCTTATGAACACTGAAGCTTTCTTT.